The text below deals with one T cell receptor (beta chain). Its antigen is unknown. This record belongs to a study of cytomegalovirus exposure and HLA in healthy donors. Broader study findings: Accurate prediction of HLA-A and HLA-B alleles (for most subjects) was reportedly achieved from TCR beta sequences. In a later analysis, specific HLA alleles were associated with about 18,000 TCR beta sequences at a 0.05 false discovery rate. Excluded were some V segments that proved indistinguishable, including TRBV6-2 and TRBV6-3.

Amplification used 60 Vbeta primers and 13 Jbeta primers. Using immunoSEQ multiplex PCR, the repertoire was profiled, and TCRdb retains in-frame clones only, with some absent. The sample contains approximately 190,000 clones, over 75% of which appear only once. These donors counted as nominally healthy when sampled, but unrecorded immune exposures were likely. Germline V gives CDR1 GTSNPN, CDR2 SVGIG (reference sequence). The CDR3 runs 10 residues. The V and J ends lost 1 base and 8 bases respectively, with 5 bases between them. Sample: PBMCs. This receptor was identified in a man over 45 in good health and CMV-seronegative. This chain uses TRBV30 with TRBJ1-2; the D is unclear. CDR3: CAWSGAGYTF. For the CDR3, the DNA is TGTGCCTGGAGTGGAGCCGGCTACACCTTC.